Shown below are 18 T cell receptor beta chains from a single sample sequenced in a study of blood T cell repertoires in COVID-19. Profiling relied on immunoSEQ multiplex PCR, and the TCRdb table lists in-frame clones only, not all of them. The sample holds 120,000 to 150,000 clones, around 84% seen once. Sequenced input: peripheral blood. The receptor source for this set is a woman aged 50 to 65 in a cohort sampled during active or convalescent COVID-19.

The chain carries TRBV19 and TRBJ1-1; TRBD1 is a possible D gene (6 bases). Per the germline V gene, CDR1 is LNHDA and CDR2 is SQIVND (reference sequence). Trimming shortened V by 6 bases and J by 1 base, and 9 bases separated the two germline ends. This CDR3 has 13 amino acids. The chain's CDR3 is CASRTTGNTEAFF. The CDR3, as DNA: TGTGCCAGTAGGACGACAGGGAACACTGAAGCTTTCTTT. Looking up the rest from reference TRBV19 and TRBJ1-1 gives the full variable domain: DGGITQSPKYLFRKEGQNVTLSCEQNLNHDAMYWYRQDPGQGLRLIYYSQIVNDFQKGDIAEGYSVSREKKESFPLTVTSAQKNPTAFYLCASRTTGNTEAFFGQGTRLTVV.

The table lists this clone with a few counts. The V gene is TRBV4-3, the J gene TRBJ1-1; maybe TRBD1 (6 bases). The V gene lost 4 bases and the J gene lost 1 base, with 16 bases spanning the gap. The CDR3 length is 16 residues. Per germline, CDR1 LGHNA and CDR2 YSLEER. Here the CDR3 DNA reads TGCGCCAGCAGCCCGTTGACAGGTCTCGAGAACACTGAAGCTTTCTTT. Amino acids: CASSPLTGLENTEAFF.

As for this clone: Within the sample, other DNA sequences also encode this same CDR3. In DNA form, the CDR3 reads TGTGCCAGCAGCCAAGTCCGCACTGAAGCTTTCTTT. Amino acid sequence: CASSQVRTEAFF. The chain is built from TRBV3-1 (or the pseudogene TRBV3-2) and TRBJ1-1, with D uncertain. The CDR3 extends over 12 amino acids. V lost 1 base and J 4 bases, leaving 4 bases between the germline ends. Germline CDR1 and CDR2: LGHDT and YNNKEL (reference sequence).

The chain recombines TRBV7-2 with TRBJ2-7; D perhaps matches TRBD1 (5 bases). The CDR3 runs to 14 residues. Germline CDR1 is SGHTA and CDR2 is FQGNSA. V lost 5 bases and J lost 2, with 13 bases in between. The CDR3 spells CASSVGQGTYEQYF. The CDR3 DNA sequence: TGTGCCAGCAGCGTAGGCCAGGGAACCTACGAGCAGTACTTC.

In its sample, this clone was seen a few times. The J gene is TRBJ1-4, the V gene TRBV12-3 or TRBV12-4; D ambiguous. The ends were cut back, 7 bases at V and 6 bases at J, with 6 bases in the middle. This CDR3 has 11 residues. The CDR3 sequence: CASTDYEKLFF. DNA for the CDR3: TGTGCCAGCACTGACTATGAAAAACTGTTTTTT.

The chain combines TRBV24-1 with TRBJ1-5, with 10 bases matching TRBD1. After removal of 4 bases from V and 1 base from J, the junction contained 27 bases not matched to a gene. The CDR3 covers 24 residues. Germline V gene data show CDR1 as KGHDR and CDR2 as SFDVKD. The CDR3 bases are TGTGCCACCAGTGAACCCCGGTTAACCATGGAGGGGACAGGGGACGGGTTGAGCAATCAGCCCCAGCATTTT. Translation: CATSEPRLTMEGTGDGLSNQPQHF.

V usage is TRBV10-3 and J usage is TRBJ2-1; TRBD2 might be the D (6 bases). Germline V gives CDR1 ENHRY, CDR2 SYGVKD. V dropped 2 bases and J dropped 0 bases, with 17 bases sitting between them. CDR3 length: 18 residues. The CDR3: CAISEPTVGGNSYNEQFF. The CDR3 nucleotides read TGTGCCATCAGTGAGCCCACGGTGGGGGGAAACTCCTACAATGAGCAGTTCTTC.

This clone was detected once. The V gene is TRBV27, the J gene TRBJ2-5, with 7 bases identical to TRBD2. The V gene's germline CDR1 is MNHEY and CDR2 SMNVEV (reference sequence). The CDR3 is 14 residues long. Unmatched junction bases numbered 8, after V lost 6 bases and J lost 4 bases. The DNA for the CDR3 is TGTGCCAGCAGCCCCGGGACTATGGGAGAGACCCAGTACTTC. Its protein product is CASSPGTMGETQYF.

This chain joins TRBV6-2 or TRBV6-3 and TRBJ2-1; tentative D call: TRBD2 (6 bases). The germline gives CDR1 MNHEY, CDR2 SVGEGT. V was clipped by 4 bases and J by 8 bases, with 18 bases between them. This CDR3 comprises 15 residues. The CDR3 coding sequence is TGTGCCAGCAGTTCTGTCCGGGGGTGGGATGATGAGCAGTTCTTC. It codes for CASSSVRGWDDEQFF.

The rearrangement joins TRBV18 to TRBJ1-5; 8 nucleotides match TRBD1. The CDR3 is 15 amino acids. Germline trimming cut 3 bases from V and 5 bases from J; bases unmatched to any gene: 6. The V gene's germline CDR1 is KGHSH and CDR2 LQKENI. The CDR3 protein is CASSPIQGGDQPQHF. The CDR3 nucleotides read TGTGCCAGCTCACCCATACAGGGGGGGGATCAGCCCCAGCATTTT.

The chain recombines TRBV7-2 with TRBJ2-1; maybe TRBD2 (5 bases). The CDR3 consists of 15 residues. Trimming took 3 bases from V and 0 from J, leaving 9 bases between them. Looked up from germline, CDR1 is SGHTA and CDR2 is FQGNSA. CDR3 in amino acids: CASSFVGSSYNEQFF. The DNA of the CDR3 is TGTGCCAGCAGCTTCGTGGGGAGCTCCTACAATGAGCAGTTCTTC.

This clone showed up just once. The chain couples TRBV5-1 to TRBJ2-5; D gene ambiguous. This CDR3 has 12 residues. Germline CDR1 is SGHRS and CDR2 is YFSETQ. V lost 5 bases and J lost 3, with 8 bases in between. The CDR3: CASRNPEETQYF. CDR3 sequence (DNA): TGCGCCAGCAGAAATCCCGAAGAGACCCAGTACTTC.

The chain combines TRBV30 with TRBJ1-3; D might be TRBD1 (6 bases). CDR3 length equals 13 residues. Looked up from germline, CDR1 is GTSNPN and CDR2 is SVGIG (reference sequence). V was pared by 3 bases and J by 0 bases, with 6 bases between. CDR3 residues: CAWRGGSGNTIYF. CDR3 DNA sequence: TGTGCCTGGAGAGGGGGCTCTGGAAACACCATATATTTT.

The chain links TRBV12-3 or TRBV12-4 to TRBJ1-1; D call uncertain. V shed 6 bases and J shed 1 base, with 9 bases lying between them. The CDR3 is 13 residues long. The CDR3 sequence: CASRVQQNTEAFF. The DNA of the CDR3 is TGTGCCAGCAGGGTACAGCAGAACACTGAAGCTTTCTTT.

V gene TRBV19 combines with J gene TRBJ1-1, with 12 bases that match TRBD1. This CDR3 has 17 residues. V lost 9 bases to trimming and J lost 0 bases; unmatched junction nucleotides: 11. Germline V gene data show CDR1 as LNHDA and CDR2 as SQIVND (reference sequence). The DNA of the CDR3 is TGTGCCAGCCGTTTACCGGGACAGGGGGCTATGAACACTGAAGCTTTCTTT. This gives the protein CASRLPGQGAMNTEAFF.

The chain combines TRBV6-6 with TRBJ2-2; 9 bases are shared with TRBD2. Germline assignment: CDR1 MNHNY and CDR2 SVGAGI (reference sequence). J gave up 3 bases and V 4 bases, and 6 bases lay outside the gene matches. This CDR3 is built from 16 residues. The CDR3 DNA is TGTGCCAGCAGTTTGTTGGGACTAGCTTACACCGGGGAGCTGTTTTTT. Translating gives CASSLLGLAYTGELFF.

Written as DNA, the CDR3 is TGTGCCAGCAGCTTGCTACTCGTTTTCAACACTGAAGCTTTCTTT. The encoded protein is CASSLLLVFNTEAFF. The chain is built from TRBV5-5 and TRBJ1-1; no clear D gene. V lost 1 base and J lost 2, with 12 bases in between. Per the germline V gene, CDR1 is SGHKS and CDR2 is YYEKEE (reference sequence). The CDR3 sequence is 15 residues long.

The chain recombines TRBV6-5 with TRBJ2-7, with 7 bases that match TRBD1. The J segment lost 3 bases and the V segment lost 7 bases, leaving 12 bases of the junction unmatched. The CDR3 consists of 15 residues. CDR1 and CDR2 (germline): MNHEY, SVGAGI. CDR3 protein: CASNLQGEPGYEQYF. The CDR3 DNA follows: TGTGCCAGCAACCTCCAGGGGGAGCCGGGCTACGAGCAGTACTTC.